A selection of T cell receptor beta chains follows, all from one sample in a study of long-term antiretroviral therapy in people with HIV. Generated by immunoSEQ multiplex PCR, the TCRdb table keeps only in-frame clones and is missing some. The table has about 30,000 clones, 85% seen once. The sample was unsorted PBMCs, taken around 2.7 years before starting antiretroviral therapy. The receptors stem from a woman aged 25-40 years with HIV. Both conserved end residues are part of each CDR3. The order of the fields is CDR3 length, D gene, J gene, clone size, V gene, CDR3 DNA, CDR3 protein. The D gene is left open where the match is weak. Only part of the rows carry a size: once, few, many, or a class if the clone is expanded.

len: 16; d_gene: -; j_gene: TRBJ1-2; abundance: -; v_gene: TRBV5-8; CDR3nt: TGTGCCAGCAGCCGTTCATTGGTGGAAGTGAACTATGGCTACACCTTC; CDR3aa: CASSRSLVEVNYGYTF
len: 14; d_gene: -; j_gene: TRBJ2-7; abundance: -; v_gene: TRBV4-1; CDR3nt: TGCGCCAGCAGCCAAGGGGTGGGGAGCTACGAGCAGTACTTC; CDR3aa: CASSQGVGSYEQYF
len: 13; d_gene: -; j_gene: TRBJ1-1; abundance: -; v_gene: TRBV28; CDR3nt: TGTGCCAGCCCCACCCCCCTAAACACTGAAGCTTTCTTT; CDR3aa: CASPTPLNTEAFF
len: 15; d_gene: TRBD1; j_gene: TRBJ1-2; abundance: -; v_gene: TRBV7-2; CDR3nt: TGTGCCAGCAGCCGGGGACAGGGTGGGGGATATGGCTACACCTTC; CDR3aa: CASSRGQGGGYGYTF
len: 15; d_gene: TRBD2; j_gene: TRBJ2-1; abundance: -; v_gene: TRBV12-5; CDR3nt: TGTGCTAGTGGTTCGGTTGCGGGGGGGATCGATGAGCAGTTCTTC; CDR3aa: CASGSVAGGIDEQFF
len: 15; d_gene: TRBD1; j_gene: TRBJ2-2; abundance: -; v_gene: TRBV5-1; CDR3nt: TGCGCCAGCAGCGGCGACAGGGGGAACACCGGGGAGCTGTTTTTT; CDR3aa: CASSGDRGNTGELFF
len: 15; d_gene: TRBD1; j_gene: TRBJ1-2; abundance: -; v_gene: TRBV6-5; CDR3nt: TGTGCCAGCAGCGCTGGGACAGGGATCGACTATGGCTACACCTTC; CDR3aa: CASSAGTGIDYGYTF
len: 12; d_gene: -; j_gene: TRBJ2-3; abundance: -; v_gene: TRBV5-1; CDR3nt: TGCGCCAGCAGCTCGGGTTCAGATACGCAGTATTTT; CDR3aa: CASSSGSDTQYF
len: 15; d_gene: -; j_gene: TRBJ1-5; abundance: -; v_gene: TRBV11-2; CDR3nt: TGTGCCAGCAGCTTGGGGACTTCTTTCGATCAGCCCCAGCATTTT; CDR3aa: CASSLGTSFDQPQHF
len: 16; d_gene: -; j_gene: TRBJ1-2; abundance: -; v_gene: TRBV30; CDR3nt: TGTGCCTGGAGTGCCGTCCTCGGGGGTGAAGACTATGGCTACACCTTC; CDR3aa: CAWSAVLGGEDYGYTF
len: 15; d_gene: -; j_gene: TRBJ1-2; abundance: -; v_gene: TRBV6-1; CDR3nt: TGTGCCAGCAGTGTAGGGCTCTCTAAGGACTATGGCTACACCTTC; CDR3aa: CASSVGLSKDYGYTF
len: 14; d_gene: -; j_gene: TRBJ2-5; abundance: once; v_gene: TRBV11-2; CDR3nt: TGTGCCAGCAGCTTAGTGAAGAGTCTGAAGACCCAGTACTTC; CDR3aa: CASSLVKSLKTQYF
len: 21; d_gene: TRBD2; j_gene: TRBJ2-6; abundance: -; v_gene: TRBV27; CDR3nt: TGTGCCAGCAGTTTATCGATAAGTGGCGGGGGTAGGGGCTCTGGGGCCAACGTCCTGACTTTC; CDR3aa: CASSLSISGGGRGSGANVLTF
len: 13; d_gene: -; j_gene: TRBJ1-2; abundance: -; v_gene: TRBV27; CDR3nt: TGTGCCAGCAGTGCTGGACAGATCTATGGCTACACCTTC; CDR3aa: CASSAGQIYGYTF
len: 16; d_gene: TRBD2; j_gene: TRBJ2-7; abundance: -; v_gene: TRBV19; CDR3nt: TGTGCCAGTAGCCTGCGGTTCCGACTAGCGGCCTACGAGCAGTACTTC; CDR3aa: CASSLRFRLAAYEQYF
len: 14; d_gene: -; j_gene: TRBJ1-4; abundance: -; v_gene: TRBV2; CDR3nt: TGTGCCAGCAGTGATGCGGACAGCAATGAAAAACTGTTTTTT; CDR3aa: CASSDADSNEKLFF
len: 14; d_gene: TRBD1; j_gene: TRBJ1-1; abundance: -; v_gene: TRBV2; CDR3nt: TGTGCCAGCAGTGGCCCAGGGGGAAGGACTGAAGCTTTCTTT; CDR3aa: CASSGPGGRTEAFF
len: 15; d_gene: -; j_gene: TRBJ2-3; abundance: -; v_gene: TRBV5-1; CDR3nt: TGCGCCAGCAGCAGGGGCCAGGACAGCACAGATACGCAGTATTTT; CDR3aa: CASSRGQDSTDTQYF
len: 12; d_gene: TRBD1; j_gene: TRBJ1-1; abundance: -; v_gene: TRBV30; CDR3nt: TGTGCCTGGAGTGCAGGGGGCACTGAAGCTTTCTTT; CDR3aa: CAWSAGGTEAFF
len: 15; d_gene: TRBD2; j_gene: TRBJ2-3; abundance: -; v_gene: TRBV7-9; CDR3nt: TGTGCCAGCAGCTTAACTAGCGGGGCGATAGATACGCAGTATTTT; CDR3aa: CASSLTSGAIDTQYF
len: 12; d_gene: -; j_gene: TRBJ2-1; abundance: -; v_gene: TRBV11-2; CDR3nt: TGTGCCAGCAGCTTATTCGGGAATGAGCAGTTCTTC; CDR3aa: CASSLFGNEQFF
len: 13; d_gene: -; j_gene: TRBJ2-4; abundance: -; v_gene: TRBV6-5; CDR3nt: TGTGCCAGCAGCTCCGGAGTTCTCAACATTCAGTACTTC; CDR3aa: CASSSGVLNIQYF
len: 14; d_gene: -; j_gene: TRBJ2-5; abundance: -; v_gene: TRBV6-5; CDR3nt: TGTGCCAGCAGCCAGCTGACTAGACAAGAGACCCAGTACTTC; CDR3aa: CASSQLTRQETQYF
len: 13; d_gene: -; j_gene: TRBJ2-5; abundance: -; v_gene: TRBV5-5; CDR3nt: TGTGCCAGCAGCTTACAGGGACAAGAGACCCAGTACTTC; CDR3aa: CASSLQGQETQYF
len: 13; d_gene: -; j_gene: TRBJ1-2; abundance: -; v_gene: TRBV6-1; CDR3nt: TGTGCCAGCAGTGCATCAGGCAGTCGGGGCTACACCTTC; CDR3aa: CASSASGSRGYTF
len: 14; d_gene: -; j_gene: TRBJ1-4; abundance: -; v_gene: TRBV15; CDR3nt: TGTGCCACCAGCAGGGGAGGAGATGGTGAAAAACTGTTTTTT; CDR3aa: CATSRGGDGEKLFF
len: 18; d_gene: TRBD2; j_gene: TRBJ2-3; abundance: -; v_gene: TRBV19; CDR3nt: TGTGCCAGTAAACGGGGGGCGGGGGGACTCGGGATTATGGATACGCAGTATTTT; CDR3aa: CASKRGAGGLGIMDTQYF
len: 18; d_gene: TRBD1; j_gene: TRBJ1-3; abundance: few; v_gene: TRBV5-6; CDR3nt: TGTGCCAGCAGCAGCGGGTACAGGGGACGACCAGGTCGGCACACCATATATTTT; CDR3aa: CASSSGYRGRPGRHTIYF
len: 15; d_gene: TRBD1; j_gene: TRBJ2-5; abundance: -; v_gene: TRBV4-1; CDR3nt: TGCGCCAGCAGCCAAGGCCGACAGGGGGAGGAGACCCAGTACTTC; CDR3aa: CASSQGRQGEETQYF
len: 12; d_gene: -; j_gene: TRBJ1-1; abundance: -; v_gene: TRBV30; CDR3nt: TGTGCCTGGAGTGCTACACGCGCTGAAGCTTTCTTT; CDR3aa: CAWSATRAEAFF
len: 17; d_gene: -; j_gene: TRBJ1-6; abundance: -; v_gene: TRBV19; CDR3nt: TGTGCCAGTAGTATGAGTACACCCTCGGGACCAAATTCACCCCTCCACTTT; CDR3aa: CASSMSTPSGPNSPLHF
len: 13; d_gene: -; j_gene: TRBJ2-5; abundance: -; v_gene: TRBV7-2; CDR3nt: TGTGCCAGCAGCCTCTCGGGGGCGGAGACCCAGTACTTC; CDR3aa: CASSLSGAETQYF
len: 15; d_gene: -; j_gene: TRBJ1-2; abundance: -; v_gene: TRBV2; CDR3nt: TGTGCCAGCAGTAACCCGGGACGGAGTAACTATGGCTACACCTTC; CDR3aa: CASSNPGRSNYGYTF
len: 15; d_gene: -; j_gene: TRBJ1-2; abundance: -; v_gene: TRBV10-3; CDR3nt: TGTGCCATCAGTGAGTCAAACGGACGCAACTATGGCTACACCTTC; CDR3aa: CAISESNGRNYGYTF
len: 15; d_gene: TRBD2; j_gene: TRBJ2-3; abundance: -; v_gene: TRBV18; CDR3nt: TGTGCCAGCTCACCTGGGGGGGTCGGCACAGATACGCAGTATTTT; CDR3aa: CASSPGGVGTDTQYF
len: 15; d_gene: -; j_gene: TRBJ2-5; abundance: -; v_gene: TRBV15; CDR3nt: TGTGCCACCAGCAGAGCTGGCACCCCCGAAGAGACCCAGTACTTC; CDR3aa: CATSRAGTPEETQYF
len: 14; d_gene: -; j_gene: TRBJ1-5; abundance: -; v_gene: TRBV27; CDR3nt: TGTGCCAGTAGTCCGGCCAGACTCAATCAGCCCCAGCATTTT; CDR3aa: CASSPARLNQPQHF
len: 13; d_gene: -; j_gene: TRBJ2-1; abundance: -; v_gene: TRBV19; CDR3nt: TGTGCCAGTAGTGTTGACAGGACAGCCCAGCAGTTCTTC; CDR3aa: CASSVDRTAQQFF
len: 15; d_gene: -; j_gene: TRBJ2-3; abundance: -; v_gene: TRBV7-9; CDR3nt: TGTGCCAGCAGCCCTCCGGGGTCGGGCACAGATACGCAGTATTTT; CDR3aa: CASSPPGSGTDTQYF